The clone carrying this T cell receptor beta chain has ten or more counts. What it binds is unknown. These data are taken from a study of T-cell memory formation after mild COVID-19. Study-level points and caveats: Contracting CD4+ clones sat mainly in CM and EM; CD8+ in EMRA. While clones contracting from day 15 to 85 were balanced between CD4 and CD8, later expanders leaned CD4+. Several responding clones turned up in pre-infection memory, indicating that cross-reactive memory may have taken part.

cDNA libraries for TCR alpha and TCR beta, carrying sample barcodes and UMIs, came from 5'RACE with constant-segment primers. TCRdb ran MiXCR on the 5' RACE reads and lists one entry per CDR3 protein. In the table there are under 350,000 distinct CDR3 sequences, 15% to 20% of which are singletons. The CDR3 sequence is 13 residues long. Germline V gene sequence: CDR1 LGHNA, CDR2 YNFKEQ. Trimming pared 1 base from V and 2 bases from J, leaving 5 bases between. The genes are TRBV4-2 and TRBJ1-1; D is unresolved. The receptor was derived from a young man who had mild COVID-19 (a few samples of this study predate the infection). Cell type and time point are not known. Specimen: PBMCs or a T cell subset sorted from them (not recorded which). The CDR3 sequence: CASSQARNTEAFF. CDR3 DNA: TGTGCCAGCAGCCAAGCACGAAACACTGAAGCTTTCTTT.